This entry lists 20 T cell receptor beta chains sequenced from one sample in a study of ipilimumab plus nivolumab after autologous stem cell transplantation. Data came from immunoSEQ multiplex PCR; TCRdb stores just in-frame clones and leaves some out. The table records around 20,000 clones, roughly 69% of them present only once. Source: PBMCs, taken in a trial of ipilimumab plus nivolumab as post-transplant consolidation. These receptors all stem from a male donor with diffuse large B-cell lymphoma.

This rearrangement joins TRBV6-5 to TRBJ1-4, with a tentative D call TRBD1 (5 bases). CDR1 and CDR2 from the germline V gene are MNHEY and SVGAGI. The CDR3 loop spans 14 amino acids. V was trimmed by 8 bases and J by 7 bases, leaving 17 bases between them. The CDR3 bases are TGTGCCAGCGGGGAGGACCGGGGGAGTGAAAAACTGTTTTTT. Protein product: CASGEDRGSEKLFF.

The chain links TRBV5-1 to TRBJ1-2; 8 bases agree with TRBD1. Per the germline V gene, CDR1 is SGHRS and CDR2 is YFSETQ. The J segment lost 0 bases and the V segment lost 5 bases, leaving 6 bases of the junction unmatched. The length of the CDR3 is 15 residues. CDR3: CASRPGTGPNYGYTF. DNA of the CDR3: TGCGCCAGCAGGCCCGGGACAGGCCCTAACTATGGCTACACCTTC.

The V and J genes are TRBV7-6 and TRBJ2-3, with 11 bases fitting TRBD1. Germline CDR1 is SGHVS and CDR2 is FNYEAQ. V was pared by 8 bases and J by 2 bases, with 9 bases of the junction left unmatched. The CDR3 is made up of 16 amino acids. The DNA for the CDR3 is TGTGCCAGCGGAAGGGGGACAGGGGGATACACAGATACGCAGTATTTT. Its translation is CASGRGTGGYTDTQYF.

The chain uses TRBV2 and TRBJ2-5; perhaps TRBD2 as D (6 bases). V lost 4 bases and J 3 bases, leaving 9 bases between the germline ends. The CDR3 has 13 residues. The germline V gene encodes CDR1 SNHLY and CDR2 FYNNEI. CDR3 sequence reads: CASSGLGKETQYF. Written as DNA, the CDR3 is TGTGCCAGCAGTGGACTAGGAAAAGAGACCCAGTACTTC.

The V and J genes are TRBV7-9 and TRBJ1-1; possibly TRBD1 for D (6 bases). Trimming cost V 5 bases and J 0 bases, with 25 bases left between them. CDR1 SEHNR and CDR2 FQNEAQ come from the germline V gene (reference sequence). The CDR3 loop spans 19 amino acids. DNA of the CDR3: TGTGCCAGCAGCCCAATTAGGGGACACAGGGAACCGGTGAACACTGAAGCTTTCTTT. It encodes CASSPIRGHREPVNTEAFF.

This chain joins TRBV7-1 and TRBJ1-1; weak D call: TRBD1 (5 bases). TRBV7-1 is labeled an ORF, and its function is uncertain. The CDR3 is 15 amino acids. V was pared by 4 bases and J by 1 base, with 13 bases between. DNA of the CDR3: TGTGCCAGCAGCTTACGGGCAGGGAGGAACACTGAAGCTTTCTTT. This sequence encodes CASSLRAGRNTEAFF.

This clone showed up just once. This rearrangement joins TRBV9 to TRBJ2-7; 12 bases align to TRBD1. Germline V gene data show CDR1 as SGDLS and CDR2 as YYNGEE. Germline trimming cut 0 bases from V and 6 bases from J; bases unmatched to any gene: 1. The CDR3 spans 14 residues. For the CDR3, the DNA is TGTGCCAGCAGCGTAGGGGACAGGGGGCCCGAGCAGTACTTC. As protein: CASSVGDRGPEQYF. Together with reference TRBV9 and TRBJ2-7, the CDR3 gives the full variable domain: DSGVTQTPKHLITATGQRVTLRCSPRSGDLSVYWYQQSLDQGLQFLIQYYNGEERAKGNILERFSAQQFPDLHSELNLSSLELGDSALYFCASSVGDRGPEQYFGPGTRLTVT.

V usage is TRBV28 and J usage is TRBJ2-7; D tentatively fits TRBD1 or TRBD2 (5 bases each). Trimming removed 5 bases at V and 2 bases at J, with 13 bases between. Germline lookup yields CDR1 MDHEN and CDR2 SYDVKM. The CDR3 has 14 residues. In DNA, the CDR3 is TGTGCCAGCAGTCCCGGGACGACCCCCTACGAGCAGTACTTC. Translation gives CASSPGTTPYEQYF.

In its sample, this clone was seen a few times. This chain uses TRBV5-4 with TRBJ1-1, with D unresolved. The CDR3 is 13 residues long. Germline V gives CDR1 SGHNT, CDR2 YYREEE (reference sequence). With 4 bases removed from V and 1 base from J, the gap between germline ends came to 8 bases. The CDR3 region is CASSPTGNTEAFF. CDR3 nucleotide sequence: TGTGCCAGCAGCCCCACGGGGAACACTGAAGCTTTCTTT.

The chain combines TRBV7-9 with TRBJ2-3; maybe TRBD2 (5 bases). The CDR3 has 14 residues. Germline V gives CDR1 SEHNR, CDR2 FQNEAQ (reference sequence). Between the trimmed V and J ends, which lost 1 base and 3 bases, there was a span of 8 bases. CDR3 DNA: TGTGCCAGCAGCTTAGGGCCGGGAACAGATACGCAGTATTTT. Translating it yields CASSLGPGTDTQYF.

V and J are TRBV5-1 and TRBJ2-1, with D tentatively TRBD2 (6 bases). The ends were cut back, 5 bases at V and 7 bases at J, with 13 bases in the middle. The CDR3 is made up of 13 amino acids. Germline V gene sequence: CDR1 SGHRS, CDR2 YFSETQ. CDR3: CASRRESGNEQFF. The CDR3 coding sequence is TGCGCCAGCAGACGGGAGTCGGGGAATGAGCAGTTCTTC.

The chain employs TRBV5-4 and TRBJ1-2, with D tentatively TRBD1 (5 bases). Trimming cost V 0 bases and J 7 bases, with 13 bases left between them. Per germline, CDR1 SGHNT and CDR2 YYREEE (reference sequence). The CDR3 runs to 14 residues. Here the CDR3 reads CASSLVGAPSGYTF. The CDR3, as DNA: TGTGCCAGCAGCTTGGTAGGGGCGCCGAGTGGCTACACCTTC.

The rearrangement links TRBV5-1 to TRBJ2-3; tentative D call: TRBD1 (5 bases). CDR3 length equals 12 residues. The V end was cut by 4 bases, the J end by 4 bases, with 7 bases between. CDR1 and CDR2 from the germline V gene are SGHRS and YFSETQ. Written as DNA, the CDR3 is TGCGCCAGCAGCCTGACAGCAGATACGCAGTATTTT. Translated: CASSLTADTQYF.

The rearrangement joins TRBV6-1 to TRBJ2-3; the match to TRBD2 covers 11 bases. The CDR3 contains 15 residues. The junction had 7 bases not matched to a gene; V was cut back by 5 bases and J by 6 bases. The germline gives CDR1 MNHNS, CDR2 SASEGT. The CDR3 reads CASSFSGGAADTQYF. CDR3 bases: TGTGCCAGCAGTTTTAGCGGGGGGGCCGCCGATACGCAGTATTTT.

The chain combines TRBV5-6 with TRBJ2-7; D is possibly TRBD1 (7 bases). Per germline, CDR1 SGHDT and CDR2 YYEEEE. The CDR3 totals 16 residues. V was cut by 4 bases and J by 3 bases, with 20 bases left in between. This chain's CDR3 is CASSTLSAGGIYEQYF. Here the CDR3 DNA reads TGTGCCAGCAGCACCCTGTCGGCAGGGGGGATCTACGAGCAGTACTTC.

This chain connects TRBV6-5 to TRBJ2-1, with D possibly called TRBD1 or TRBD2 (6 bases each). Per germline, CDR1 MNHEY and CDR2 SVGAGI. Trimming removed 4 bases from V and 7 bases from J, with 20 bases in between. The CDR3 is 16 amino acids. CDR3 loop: CASSSLEGGRGNEQFF. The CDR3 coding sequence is TGTGCCAGCAGTTCCCTAGAGGGAGGTAGGGGGAATGAGCAGTTCTTC.

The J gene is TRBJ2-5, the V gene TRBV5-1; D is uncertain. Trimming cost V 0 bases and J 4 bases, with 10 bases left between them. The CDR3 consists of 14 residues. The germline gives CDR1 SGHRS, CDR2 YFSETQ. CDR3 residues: CASSLVGPGETQYF. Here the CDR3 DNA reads TGCGCCAGCAGCTTGGTTGGGCCCGGAGAGACCCAGTACTTC.

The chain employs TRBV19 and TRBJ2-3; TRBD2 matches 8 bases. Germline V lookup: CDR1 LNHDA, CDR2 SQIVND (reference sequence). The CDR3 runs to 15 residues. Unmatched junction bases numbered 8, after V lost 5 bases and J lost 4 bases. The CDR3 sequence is CASSSVGRGADTQYF. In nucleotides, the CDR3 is TGTGCCAGTAGTTCCGTCGGGAGGGGCGCAGATACGCAGTATTTT.

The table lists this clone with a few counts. DNA for the CDR3: TGTGCCAGCAGTGATACCCAGGTCGCGGGGCAGTACTTC. This encodes CASSDTQVAGQYF. This chain joins TRBV2 and TRBJ2-7; D perhaps matches TRBD2 (5 bases). The length of the CDR3 is 13 residues. The V and J ends lost 3 bases and 9 bases respectively, with 15 bases between them. Germline V lookup: CDR1 SNHLY, CDR2 FYNNEI.

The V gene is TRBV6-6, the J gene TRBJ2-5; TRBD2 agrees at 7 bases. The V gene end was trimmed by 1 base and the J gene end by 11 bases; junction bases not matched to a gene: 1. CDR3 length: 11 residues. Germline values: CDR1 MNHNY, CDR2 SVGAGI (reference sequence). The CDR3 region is CASSYLREQYF. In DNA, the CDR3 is TGTGCCAGCAGTTACTTGCGGGAGCAGTACTTC.